The present TCR beta chain was sequenced within a study of PD-1 blockade in classical Hodgkin lymphoma. Whole-study context: Intravenous delivery of nivolumab at 3 mg/kg to patients occurred every 2 weeks.

Whole-study findings and limits: Prior to therapy, complete responders displayed diversity much like that of newly diagnosed patients.

The CDR3 has 14 amino acids. The V and J ends lost 5 bases and 3 bases respectively, with 11 bases between them. CDR1 is PRHDT and CDR2 is FYEKMQ in the germline V gene (reference sequence). Time point reported: cycle 4 day 1 (C4D1), after five to seven weeks of nivolumab. With no exception, relapse followed autologous stem cell transplantation in all patients, and brentuximab vedotin exposure varied. This clone occurred once. Its antigen is unknown. Profiled with immunoSEQ multiplex PCR; TCRdb holds only in-frame clones, not every one. The sample shows around 90,000 clones, approximately 78% of them seen only once.

Source: peripheral blood mononuclear cells (PBMCs), taken before the fourth cycle of nivolumab. V gene TRBV13 combines with J gene TRBJ1-3; tentatively, D is TRBD1 (6 bases). This clonotype was sampled from a human donor with classical Hodgkin lymphoma. CDR3 sequence (DNA): TGTGCCAGCAGCCCAGGGGATTTTGGAAACACCATATATTTT. This sequence encodes CASSPGDFGNTIYF.